Each of the 2 T cell receptor beta chains below was sequenced from the same sample in a study of blood T cell repertoires in COVID-19. Measured with immunoSEQ multiplex PCR; TCRdb has only the in-frame clones, and not every one. Among some 42,000 clones listed, about nine tenths were seen once. Input material: peripheral blood. The source is a human donor in a cohort sampled during active COVID-19.

The chain employs TRBV6-1 and TRBJ1-2; D ambiguous. The CDR3 spans 16 residues. Between the trimmed V and J ends, which lost 0 bases and 4 bases, there was a span of 15 bases. Germline assignment: CDR1 MNHNS and CDR2 SASEGT. The CDR3 bases are TGTGCCAGCAGTGAAGCGTTGGAACTGTGGAGCTATGGCTACACCTTC. Translating it yields CASSEALELWSYGYTF.

The chain recombines TRBV7-2 with TRBJ1-5; TRBD1 might be the D (6 bases). V was clipped by 1 base and J by 4 bases, with 14 bases between them. This CDR3 region has 16 residues. CDR1 and CDR2 from the germline V gene are SGHTA and FQGNSA. The CDR3 protein is CASSLDTGGLNQPQHF. CDR3 DNA sequence: TGTGCCAGCAGCTTAGATACGGGGGGGCTGAATCAGCCCCAGCATTTT.